Reported below is one T cell receptor (beta chain). Antigen specificity is unknown. The data derive from a study of blood T cells in healthy people across ages. Study results and limitations: Higher diversity and more naive CD4+ cells were features of long-lived donors, compared to aged donors.

It was with a sample-barcoded 5' primer and a J-beta primer mix that a second PCR of roughly 7 to 12 cycles was run. TCRdb re-derived calls from the 5' RACE reads in MiXCR, one entry per CDR3 protein. This sample has more than 600,000 distinct CDR3 sequences, with roughly 25% found just once. Donors gave roughly 9.1 milliliters of peripheral blood apiece. PBMCs numbering at least 6 million were isolated per sample. Trimming took 4 bases from V and 6 from J, leaving 22 bases between them. There are 17 residues in the CDR3. CDR1 SGHTA and CDR2 FQGNSA come from the germline V gene. Separately, the same data were catalogued under a study of T cells of mothers and their children. As that study records: Compared with unrelated pairs, related mother-child pairs had slightly higher, non-significant overlap.

The rearrangement links TRBV7-2 to TRBJ2-1, with a weak D call TRBD2 (5 bases). This receptor was obtained from a boy younger than 18 in good health. Sequenced: blood. The CDR3 loop reads CASSSATELVLSNEQFF. CDR3 DNA sequence: TGTGCCAGCAGCTCCGCTACGGAACTAGTTTTGAGCAATGAGCAGTTCTTC.